The 21 T cell receptor beta chains reported below all come from one sample, sequenced in a study of shared clonotypes between healthy human individuals. The table came from immunoSEQ multiplex PCR; TCRdb's copy has only in-frame clones and leaves some out. The sample carries 100,000 or so clones, about 67% recorded once. The specimen sequenced was memory CD8+ T cells sorted from blood. Subset in this sample: CD45RO+ cells pooled with CCR7-negative TemRA cells. The receptors stem from a woman in her twenties or thirties in good health.

This clone was recorded a few times. The V gene is TRBV29-1, the J gene TRBJ1-5; possibly TRBD1 for D (5 bases). The CDR3 is made up of 13 amino acids. Trimming pared 1 base from V and 1 base from J, leaving 5 bases between. Germline CDR1 is SQVTM and CDR2 is ANQGSEA. The CDR3 DNA sequence: TGCAGCGTTGAAGGGGGGAGCAATCAGCCCCAGCATTTT. It specifies CSVEGGSNQPQHF. Drawing the rest from reference TRBV29-1 and TRBJ1-5, the complete variable domain is SAVISQKPSRDICQRGTSLTIQCQVDSQVTMMFWYRQQPGQSLTLIATANQGSEATYESGFVIDKFPISRPNLTFSTLTVSNMSPEDSSIYLCSVEGGSNQPQHFGDGTRLSIL.

This chain connects TRBV28 to TRBJ2-1; D is uncertain. V lost 2 bases to trimming and J lost 10 bases, with 9 bases between them. This CDR3 region has 12 residues. The germline CDR1 and CDR2 sequences are MDHEN and SYDVKM. For the CDR3, the DNA is TGTGCCAGCAGTTTACCCAAGCTGGAGCAGTTCTTC. As protein: CASSLPKLEQFF.

This chain connects TRBV2 to TRBJ1-2, with D unresolved. Germline V lookup: CDR1 SNHLY, CDR2 FYNNEI. The V and J ends lost 7 bases and 7 bases respectively, with 19 bases between them. The CDR3 is 14 residues long. CDR3 coding DNA: TGTGCCAGCACCCCCCGTGGGGAGTTACGTGGCTACACCTTC. Amino acid sequence: CASTPRGELRGYTF.

V is TRBV7-3 and J is TRBJ2-2; D ambiguous. The CDR3 sequence is 14 residues long. Germline V gives CDR1 SGHTA, CDR2 FQGTGA. V was shortened by 5 bases and J by 3 bases, with 10 bases between the two germline ends. CDR3 residues: CASSPRSYTGELFF. As DNA, the CDR3 is TGTGCCAGCAGCCCTCGATCCTACACCGGGGAGCTGTTTTTT.

This clone was detected only a few times. J is TRBJ1-2 and V is TRBV5-6; a weak D match, TRBD1 (6 bases). The CDR3 runs to 14 residues. Trimming took 0 bases from V and 5 from J, leaving 11 bases between them. From germline, CDR1 is SGHDT and CDR2 YYEEEE. The CDR3 sequence: CASSLGQAHYGYTF. The CDR3 region has the DNA TGTGCCAGCAGCTTGGGACAGGCTCATTATGGCTACACCTTC.

This clone was seen a single time. The gene calls are TRBV6-5 and TRBJ1-2; D call uncertain. Trimming shortened V by 2 bases and J by 5 bases, and 9 bases separated the two germline ends. This CDR3 spans 13 amino acids. CDR1 MNHEY and CDR2 SVGAGI come from the germline V gene. CDR3 sequence reads: CASSYNGRYGYTF. The CDR3 DNA reads TGTGCCAGCAGTTACAATGGGAGGTATGGCTACACCTTC.

The chain combines TRBV4-1 with TRBJ1-1; TRBD1 matches 10 bases. Germline V lookup: CDR1 MGHRA, CDR2 YSYEKL. The length of the CDR3 is 14 residues. V lost 6 bases to trimming and J lost 4 bases; unmatched junction nucleotides: 5. The DNA of the CDR3 is TGCGCCAGCAGTCGGACAGGGGGTAGCACTGAAGCTTTCTTT. Amino acids: CASSRTGGSTEAFF.

The chain couples TRBV6-6 to TRBJ2-2; no definite D call. Germline loops: CDR1 MNHNY, CDR2 SVGAGI (reference sequence). V dropped 4 bases and J dropped 6 bases, with 9 bases sitting between them. The CDR3 length is 13 residues. The CDR3, as DNA: TGTGCCAGCAGTTTATTCGGACCCGGGGAGCTGTTTTTT. Translation: CASSLFGPGELFF.

This clone appeared a few times. J is TRBJ1-3 and V is TRBV6-1; no definite D call. Deletions cut 4 bases from V and 0 bases from J, with 10 bases between. CDR1 is MNHNS and CDR2 is SASEGT in the germline V gene. This CDR3 has 15 amino acids. CDR3 protein: CASSVWHLSGNTIYF. The CDR3 DNA is TGTGCCAGCAGTGTCTGGCACCTCTCTGGAAACACCATATATTTT.

This clone was seen a single time. This sequence joins TRBV28 and TRBJ2-7, with D uncertain. Trimming stripped 4 bases from V and 3 bases from J, with 19 bases between. The CDR3 consists of 16 residues. In germline, CDR1 is MDHEN, CDR2 SYDVKM. DNA of the CDR3: TGTGCCAGCAGTTACACCTCTCTTGCAGCTGGCTACGAGCAGTACTTC. This encodes CASSYTSLAAGYEQYF.

The chain carries TRBV28 and TRBJ1-1; 11 nucleotides agree with TRBD1. V was pared by 6 bases and J by 5 bases, with 11 bases of the junction left unmatched. The CDR3 is 16 residues long. The V gene's germline CDR1 is MDHEN and CDR2 SYDVKM. The CDR3 reads CASRWTGGAEKTEAFF. CDR3 in DNA: TGTGCCAGCAGATGGACAGGGGGCGCGGAAAAAACTGAAGCTTTCTTT. The full variable domain, rest sourced from reference TRBV28 and TRBJ1-1, is DVKVTQSSRYLVKRTGEKVFLECVQDMDHENMFWYRQDPGLGLRLIYFSYDVKMKEKGDIPEGYSVSREKKERFSLILESASTNQTSMYLCASRWTGGAEKTEAFFGQGTRLTVV.

This clone was found once. The V call is TRBV4-1, the J call TRBJ2-1, with 10 bases that match TRBD2. This CDR3 has 16 residues. The J segment lost 10 bases and the V segment lost 4 bases, leaving 13 bases of the junction unmatched. Germline CDR1 reads MGHRA; CDR2 reads YSYEKL. The CDR3 loop reads CASSPTTSGWGMEQFF. CDR3 nucleotide sequence: TGCGCCAGCAGCCCAACGACTAGCGGGTGGGGTATGGAGCAGTTCTTC.

The chain links TRBV5-1 to TRBJ2-3; 9 bases agree with TRBD1. The ends lost 4 bases at V and 3 bases at J; junction bases unmatched: 3. Germline V gene lookup returns CDR1 SGHRS and CDR2 YFSETQ. The CDR3 length is 14 residues. The CDR3 is CASSPGQGTDTQYF. The CDR3 region has the DNA TGCGCCAGCAGCCCAGGACAGGGGACAGATACGCAGTATTTT.

This clone appeared a few times. The chain carries TRBV18 and TRBJ2-7, with D tentatively TRBD2 (5 bases). Trimming left V 3 bases short and J 5 bases short, with 11 bases between. The CDR3 consists of 13 residues. From germline, CDR1 is KGHSH and CDR2 LQKENI. The CDR3 loop reads CASSPNGMDEQYF. The CDR3 nucleotides are TGTGCCAGCTCACCCAACGGGATGGACGAGCAGTACTTC.

V usage is TRBV4-2 and J usage is TRBJ2-2, with D maybe TRBD1 (6 bases). The CDR3 spans 16 residues. Deletions cut 3 bases from V and 5 bases from J, with 16 bases between. Germline V gene data show CDR1 as LGHNA and CDR2 as YNFKEQ. CDR3 nucleotides: TGTGCCAGCAGCCATGGATCGGGACACCGGACCGGGGAGCTGTTTTTT. As protein: CASSHGSGHRTGELFF.

V usage is TRBV6-1 and J usage is TRBJ2-7; unclear D gene. CDR1 and CDR2 from the germline V gene are MNHNS and SASEGT. The CDR3 has 15 residues. Trimming stripped 0 bases from V and 0 bases from J, with 9 bases between. This CDR3 reads CASSEAWILSYEQYF. In nucleotides, the CDR3 is TGTGCCAGCAGTGAAGCGTGGATTCTCTCCTACGAGCAGTACTTC.

The CDR3 DNA is TGTGCCAGCAGGAGAGCCAGGGGGGAGGACACTGAAGCTTTCTTT. Its protein product is CASRRARGEDTEAFF. J is TRBJ1-1 and V is TRBV11-2; 7 nucleotides line up with TRBD1. This CDR3 contains 15 residues. Trimming removed 6 bases from V and 3 bases from J; junction bases left unmatched: 10. The V gene's germline CDR1 is SGHAT and CDR2 FQNNGV.

The chain is built from TRBV28 and TRBJ1-5; D ambiguous. V was pared by 4 bases and J by 3 bases, with 16 bases between. The CDR3 totals 16 residues. CDR1 MDHEN and CDR2 SYDVKM come from the germline V gene. As DNA, the CDR3 is TGTGCCAGCAGTTCCTTGGTGGTTCACATCAATCAGCCCCAGCATTTT. Residues: CASSSLVVHINQPQHF.

This chain uses TRBV7-9 with TRBJ2-3; TRBD2 matches at 9 bases. CDR3 size: 15 residues. Germline-derived CDR1 and CDR2 are SEHNR and FQNEAQ (reference sequence). V lost 1 base, J lost 6 bases, and 5 bases stayed unmatched. The CDR3 DNA follows: TGTGCCAGCAGCTTAGGCGGGAGGGCCTTGGATACGCAGTATTTT. Amino acids: CASSLGGRALDTQYF.

This chain uses TRBV18 with TRBJ1-3, with a tentative D call TRBD1 (6 bases). The CDR3 is 18 residues long. V was clipped by 3 bases and J by 8 bases, with 26 bases between them. Germline V gene data show CDR1 as KGHSH and CDR2 as LQKENI. The CDR3 region is CASSPVGGPHRIGDTIYF. In nucleotides, the CDR3 is TGTGCCAGCTCACCGGTCGGGGGGCCCCACCGCATCGGGGACACCATATATTTT.

This sequence joins TRBV5-1 and TRBJ2-3; 11 bases align to TRBD2. The CDR3 sequence is 14 residues long. Germline CDR1 reads SGHRS; CDR2 reads YFSETQ. V lost 5 bases, J lost 5 bases, and 4 bases stayed unmatched. The CDR3 spells CASRPTSGVDTQYF. The CDR3 coding sequence is TGCGCCAGCAGACCGACTAGCGGGGTAGATACGCAGTATTTT.